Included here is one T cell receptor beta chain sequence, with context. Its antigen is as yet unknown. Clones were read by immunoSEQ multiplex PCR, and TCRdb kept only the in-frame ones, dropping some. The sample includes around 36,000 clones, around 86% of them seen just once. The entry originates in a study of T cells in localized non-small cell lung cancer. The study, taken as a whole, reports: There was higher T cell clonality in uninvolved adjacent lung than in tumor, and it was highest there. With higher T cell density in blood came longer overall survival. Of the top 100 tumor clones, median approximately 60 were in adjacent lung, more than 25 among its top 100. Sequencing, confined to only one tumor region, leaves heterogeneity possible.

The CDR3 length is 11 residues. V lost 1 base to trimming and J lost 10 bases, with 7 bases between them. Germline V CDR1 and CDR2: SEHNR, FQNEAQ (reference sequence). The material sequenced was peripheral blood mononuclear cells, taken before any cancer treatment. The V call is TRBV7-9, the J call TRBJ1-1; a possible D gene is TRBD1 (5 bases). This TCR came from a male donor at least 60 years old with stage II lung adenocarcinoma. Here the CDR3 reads CASSLEQGAFF. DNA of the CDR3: TGTGCCAGCAGCTTAGAGCAGGGAGCTTTCTTT.